The T cell receptor (beta chain) under discussion was sequenced for a study of blood T cell repertoires in COVID-19. In the study overall: T cells, B-cell-depleted T cells, or PBMCs provided the cDNA or gDNA that served as material.

Individuals drawn from 24 US areas were roughly 18 to 89 years old. Clinical history reported by participants formed the basis on which cohorts were assigned. J gave up 6 bases and V 6 bases, and 16 bases lay outside the gene matches. The CDR3 extends over 17 amino acids. The germline V gene encodes CDR1 LNHDA and CDR2 SQIVND (reference sequence). Assay used: immunoSEQ multiplex PCR; TCRdb lists only in-frame clones, some missing. Seen here are about 300,000 clones, around 91% observed once, and the top ten hold 3.5% to 4.5%. This chain joins TRBV19 and TRBJ1-1; TRBD1 agrees at 10 bases. This receptor was identified in a woman aged 18-30 years with acute COVID-19. Sequenced sample: PBMCs or T cells enriched from blood (not recorded which). CDR3 region: CASRGGQGPGSGAEAFF. CDR3 in DNA: TGTGCCAGTAGGGGGGGACAGGGGCCGGGTAGTGGCGCTGAAGCTTTCTTT.